The 8 T cell receptor beta chains below all came from one sample that was sequenced in a study of T cell repertoires in cytomegalovirus infection. From the reads, TCRdb called clonotypes with MiXCR, one entry per CDR3 protein. This table has fewer than 350,000 distinct CDR3 sequences, over 7.5% appearing once. The specimen sequenced was PBMCs. The receptors derive from a human donor in good health (CMV status not recorded). Some clones in this sample may be carry-over from other donors' samples.

CDR3 DNA: TGTGCCAGCAGCCCGGACAGGGAGCAGTACTTC. Translation gives CASSPDREQYF. The rearrangement uses TRBV7-9 and TRBJ2-7; TRBD1 agrees at 7 bases. This CDR3 has 11 amino acids. V gave up 5 bases and J gave up 7 bases; unmatched junction bases: 2. CDR1 and CDR2 from the germline V gene are SEHNR and FQNEAQ (reference sequence).

Ten or more counts support this clonotype. The V and J genes are TRBV27 and TRBJ1-5; no clear D gene. This CDR3 region has 14 residues. Trimming pared 5 bases from V and 1 base from J, leaving 9 bases between. CDR1 is MNHEY and CDR2 is SMNVEV in the germline V gene (reference sequence). DNA for the CDR3: TGTGCCAGCAGTACCCGCAGAAGCAATCAGCCCCAGCATTTT. Protein product: CASSTRRSNQPQHF.

This clonotype was seen at least ten times. The chain is built from TRBV20-1 and TRBJ1-1; D is unresolved. The CDR3 spans 14 residues. The ends were cut back, 1 base at V and 1 base at J, with 10 bases in the middle. Germline loops: CDR1 DFQATT, CDR2 SNEGSKA (reference sequence). CDR3 region: CSARAIRGNTEAFF. Here the CDR3 DNA reads TGCAGTGCTAGAGCCATCAGAGGGAACACTGAAGCTTTCTTT.

At least ten counts were recorded for this clonotype. In nucleotides, the CDR3 is TGTGCCAGCAGTATCTCCGGGACAGGGGGTTCCTTATCCGAGCAGTACTTC. Amino acids: CASSISGTGGSLSEQYF. The chain uses TRBV6-1 and TRBJ2-7, with 11 bases lining up with TRBD1. Per germline, CDR1 MNHNS and CDR2 SASEGT. The V and J ends lost 5 bases and 6 bases, in that order; junction bases with no gene match: 15. The CDR3 loop spans 17 amino acids.

V gene TRBV29-1 combines with J gene TRBJ1-5, with 7 bases matching TRBD1. The CDR3 covers 14 residues. Germline trimming cut 6 bases from V and 2 bases from J; bases unmatched to any gene: 7. Germline loops: CDR1 SQVTM, CDR2 ANQGSEA. CDR3 loop: CSVIQGTGNQPQHF. CDR3 sequence (DNA): TGCAGCGTAATACAGGGGACGGGCAATCAGCCCCAGCATTTT. Looking up the rest from reference TRBV29-1 and TRBJ1-5 gives the full variable domain: SAVISQKPSRDICQRGTSLTIQCQVDSQVTMMFWYRQQPGQSLTLIATANQGSEATYESGFVIDKFPISRPNLTFSTLTVSNMSPEDSSIYLCSVIQGTGNQPQHFGDGTRLSIL.

This clonotype came up many times. The chain employs TRBV12-3 or TRBV12-4 and TRBJ2-5, with 11 bases identical to TRBD2. J was trimmed by 2 bases and V by 6 bases; bases with no gene match: 11. The CDR3 consists of 17 residues. CDR3: CASSRTSGSGWQETQYF. CDR3 nucleotide sequence: TGTGCCAGCAGCAGAACTAGCGGGAGCGGTTGGCAAGAGACCCAGTACTTC.

This chain links TRBV20-1 with TRBJ2-5; D might be TRBD1 or TRBD2, each matching 5 bases. Germline CDR1 reads DFQATT; CDR2 reads SNEGSKA (reference sequence). The ends were cut back, 1 base at V and 5 bases at J, with 11 bases in the middle. This CDR3 spans 13 amino acids. The DNA of the CDR3 is TGCAGTGCTAGAGCCGGGACGGTGGAGACCCAGTACTTC. This codes for CSARAGTVETQYF.

Concerning this clonotype: This may come from a read error, since a much larger clone is one base off. The rearrangement links TRBV7-2 to TRBJ2-1, with TRBD2 matching 10 bases. Germline CDR1 is SGHTA and CDR2 is FQGNSA. This CDR3 is 14 amino acids long. The CDR3 bases are TGTGCCAGCAGCGTACCGGGACTAGCGAATGATCAGTTCTTC. Protein: CASSVPGLANDQFF.